This TCR beta chain derives from a study of blood T cell repertoires in COVID-19. The CDR3 loop spans 17 amino acids. Germline V CDR1 and CDR2: KGHSH, LQKENI. V dropped 4 bases and J dropped 0; count of bases not matched to a gene: 11. Method: immunoSEQ multiplex PCR; TCRdb's copy keeps in-frame clones and lacks some. The sample lists more than 300,000 clones, 75% to 90% occurring once. This sequence originates from a woman between 45 and 60 years old who had recovered from COVID-19. What was sequenced was PBMCs or T cells enriched from blood (not recorded which). The chain uses TRBV18 and TRBJ1-2, with 7 bases that match TRBD1. The CDR3: CASSLNRRDRSNYGYTF. The CDR3 DNA sequence: TGTGCCAGCTCACTCAACCGGAGGGACAGATCTAACTATGGCTACACCTTC.